This T cell receptor beta chain originates from a study of blood T cell repertoires in COVID-19. Methods used by the authors: It was from reference gene primer amplification that nucleated cell counts were estimated. Measured with immunoSEQ multiplex PCR; TCRdb has only the in-frame clones, and not every one. The DNA gave D and trimming, while V, J and clone size come from that table. This sample has over 200,000 clones, with about 83% found just once. Deletions cut 4 bases from V and 10 bases from J, with 11 bases between. CDR1 and CDR2 from the germline V gene are LGHDT and YNNKEL (reference sequence). The CDR3 length is 12 residues.

This sequence was found in a woman aged 40 to 50 with active or convalescent COVID-19. The V and J genes are TRBV3-1 (or the pseudogene TRBV3-2) and TRBJ2-1; no clear D gene. The specimen was peripheral blood. The DNA for the CDR3 is TGTGCCAGCAGCCTCGAGTTCCGCGAGCAGTTCTTC. Residues: CASSLEFREQFF.